This passage covers 21 T cell receptor beta chains from one sample sequenced in a study of spatial heterogeneity in lung cancer. General study results and limits: The study found that expanded intratumoral alpha and beta TCR counts tracked tumor mutation counts.

Antigens of these TCRs are unknown. MiXCR, applied by TCRdb to the 5' RACE reads, yields one record per CDR3 protein. Among some 16,000 distinct CDR3 sequences listed, approximately 6.2% were seen once. Noted time point: sample taken at primary tumor resection. The source was lung tumor tissue, collected at surgery. These receptors came from a female donor with early-stage non-small cell lung cancer.

As to this clonotype: It may be a read error: a sequence one base away is much more abundant. DNA for the CDR3: TGCAGCGTTGCCCCCTCGACAGGGGAGCGAGGCTATGGCTACACCTTC. Translation gives CSVAPSTGERGYGYTF. The V call is TRBV29-1, the J call TRBJ1-2; TRBD1 matches 8 bases. V was clipped by 4 bases and J by 4 bases; unmatched bases: 14. Germline V gene sequence: CDR1 SQVTM, CDR2 ANQGSEA. The CDR3 has 16 amino acids.

This clonotype was picked up many times. This chain joins TRBV12-3 or TRBV12-4 and TRBJ2-7; TRBD1 matches 8 bases. The CDR3 contains 13 residues. V gave up 6 bases and J gave up 0 bases; unmatched junction bases: 1. The CDR3 nucleotides are TGTGCCAGCAGCGGACAGGGCTCCTACGAGCAGTACTTC. It translates to CASSGQGSYEQYF.

A few counts support this clonotype. The genes are TRBV12-3 or TRBV12-4 and TRBJ2-5, with D unresolved. V was clipped by 5 bases and J by 1 base, with 14 bases between them. The CDR3 has 15 residues. CDR3 amino acids: CASSPQIGTQETQYF. CDR3 in DNA: TGTGCCAGCAGTCCCCAAATAGGCACCCAAGAGACCCAGTACTTC.

This clonotype was picked up a small number of times. The rearrangement uses TRBV7-3 and TRBJ2-3, with D possibly being TRBD2 (6 bases). CDR3 length: 16 amino acids. Trimming removed 5 bases at V and 2 bases at J, with 17 bases between. Germline loops: CDR1 SGHTA, CDR2 FQGTGA. CDR3 sequence reads: CASSVQPGLNTDTQYF. The CDR3 DNA reads as TGTGCCAGCAGCGTCCAGCCGGGACTCAACACAGATACGCAGTATTTT.

This clonotype showed up many times. This chain uses TRBV5-1 with TRBJ2-5; 14 bases line up with TRBD2. This CDR3 region has 13 residues. The J segment lost 13 bases and the V segment lost 4 bases, leaving 6 bases of the junction unmatched. Per germline, CDR1 SGHRS and CDR2 YFSETQ. CDR3 bases: TGCGCCAGCAGCCAGGGACTAGCGGGAGCCTCGTACTTC. Its protein product is CASSQGLAGASYF.

The rearrangement uses TRBV5-1 and TRBJ2-5; 9 nucleotides agree with TRBD1. Looked up from germline, CDR1 is SGHRS and CDR2 is YFSETQ. The CDR3 contains 14 residues. The trim removed 5 bases at V and 4 bases at J, leaving 6 bases unmatched. The CDR3 DNA is TGCGCCAGCAGTAAAGGGACAGGGCGAGAGACCCAGTACTTC. It translates to CASSKGTGRETQYF.

This clonotype has ten or more counts. The chain recombines TRBV7-2 with TRBJ1-5, with D unclear. CDR1 and CDR2 from the germline V gene are SGHTA and FQGNSA. Trimming left V 0 bases short and J 1 base short, with 4 bases between. The CDR3 has 14 amino acids. The CDR3, as DNA: TGTGCCAGCAGCTTAGCAGGGAGCAATCAGCCCCAGCATTTT. The encoded protein is CASSLAGSNQPQHF.

This clonotype was seen only a few times. The J gene is TRBJ2-1, the V gene TRBV7-2, with TRBD2 matching 8 bases. V dropped 2 bases and J dropped 9; count of bases not matched to a gene: 12. The CDR3 has 16 amino acids. Germline V gene sequence: CDR1 SGHTA, CDR2 FQGNSA. CDR3 nucleotide sequence: TGTGCCAGCAGCTTAATTGGCGGGGGGCCAACAGGTGAGCAGTTCTTC. Amino acid sequence: CASSLIGGGPTGEQFF.

The chain couples TRBV7-3 to TRBJ2-1; 8 nucleotides align to TRBD1. V lost 5 bases and J lost 5; bases outside the gene matches: 8. The CDR3 sequence is 15 residues long. The germline CDR1 and CDR2 sequences are SGHTA and FQGTGA. For the CDR3, the DNA is TGTGCCAGCAGCCTAAACCAGGGGGCTGACAATGAGCAGTTCTTC. Translated: CASSLNQGADNEQFF.

The table lists this clonotype with many counts. As DNA, the CDR3 is TGCGCCAGCAGCTTGGATCTGGAAGGCTACACCTTC. This translates into CASSLDLEGYTF. The J gene is TRBJ1-2, the V gene TRBV5-1, with D hard to call. The CDR3 runs 12 residues. V lost 0 bases and J lost 8, with 8 bases in between. The germline V gene has CDR1 SGHRS and CDR2 YFSETQ.

This clonotype turned up a few times. The chain links TRBV7-3 to TRBJ2-2, with unresolved D. Germline V gene data show CDR1 as SGHTA and CDR2 as FQGTGA. The CDR3 is 13 residues long. V was pared by 2 bases and J by 7 bases, with 8 bases between. CDR3 coding DNA: TGTGCCAGCAGCTTAGAAAGTGGCGGGGAGCTGTTTTTT. Protein product: CASSLESGGELFF.

There are many counts of this clonotype. This chain connects TRBV7-2 to TRBJ2-5; TRBD1 might be the D (6 bases). The CDR3 is made up of 16 amino acids. Trimming took 2 bases from V and 4 from J, leaving 17 bases between them. CDR1 and CDR2 from the germline V gene are SGHTA and FQGNSA. CDR3 DNA: TGTGCCAGCAGCTTAAGGCAGGGGTCTTCCAGAGAGACCCAGTACTTC. Its protein product is CASSLRQGSSRETQYF.

This clonotype showed up just a few times. CDR3 sequence reads: CASSVDVRDSRTDTQYF. The CDR3 bases are TGTGCCAGCAGCGTAGATGTAAGGGACAGCCGCACAGATACGCAGTATTTT. The V call is TRBV9, the J call TRBJ2-3; 7 nucleotides align to TRBD1. V dropped 0 bases and J dropped 1; count of bases not matched to a gene: 8. Germline V gene sequence: CDR1 SGDLS, CDR2 YYNGEE. The CDR3 contains 17 residues.

This clonotype occurred many times. This chain links TRBV20-1 with TRBJ2-3; the D gene is possibly TRBD1 (6 bases). This CDR3 spans 13 amino acids. The germline CDR1 and CDR2 sequences are DFQATT and SNEGSKA (reference sequence). V was shortened by 3 bases and J by 1 base, with 8 bases between the two germline ends. The CDR3 loop reads CSASNRGTDTQYF. Written as DNA, the CDR3 is TGCAGTGCTAGTAACAGGGGCACAGATACGCAGTATTTT.

This clonotype was found a few times. The gene calls are TRBV6-1 and TRBJ2-1; D is unclear. This CDR3 region has 14 residues. Per germline, CDR1 MNHNS and CDR2 SASEGT. V lost 1 base, J lost 6 bases, and 10 bases lay in between. The CDR3 spells CASSEDIRSNEQFF. Here the CDR3 DNA reads TGTGCCAGCAGTGAAGACATTCGGAGCAATGAGCAGTTCTTC.

This clonotype was picked up a small number of times. The rearrangement links TRBV3-1 to TRBJ1-2; no firm D call. Germline V gives CDR1 LGHDT, CDR2 YNNKEL (reference sequence). The CDR3 runs to 14 residues. V lost 0 bases to trimming and J lost 1 base, with 6 bases between them. In nucleotides, the CDR3 is TGTGCCAGCAGCCAAGAATTGATTAACTATGGCTACACCTTC. Protein sequence: CASSQELINYGYTF.

Remarks on this clonotype: A much larger clone lies one base from this, so it may be a read error. This chain links TRBV5-1 with TRBJ1-1, with 7 bases identical to TRBD1. The CDR3 extends over 15 amino acids. V was pared by 4 bases and J by 1 base, with 7 bases of the junction left unmatched. Per the germline V gene, CDR1 is SGHRS and CDR2 is YFSETQ. The CDR3 DNA sequence: TGCGCCAGCAGCACCGGACAGGACACGAACACTGAAGCTTTCTTT. Translated, it gives CASSTGQDTNTEAFF.

In this sample, this clonotype turned up many times. V is TRBV20-1 and J is TRBJ2-7; D gene unclear. In germline, CDR1 is DFQATT, CDR2 SNEGSKA (reference sequence). The CDR3 runs 12 residues. The V end lost 0 bases, the J end lost 7 bases, and 10 bases lay between the germline ends. The CDR3 coding sequence is TGCAGTGCTAGAGATATCCAGCCGGAGCAGTACTTC. Translating it yields CSARDIQPEQYF.

This clonotype was counted only a few times. This rearrangement joins TRBV5-1 to TRBJ2-5; no clear D. This CDR3 spans 14 amino acids. Trimming took 2 bases from V and 1 from J, leaving 9 bases between them. Per germline, CDR1 SGHRS and CDR2 YFSETQ. CDR3 protein: CASSFTESQETQYF. DNA of the CDR3: TGCGCCAGCAGCTTCACGGAGAGCCAAGAGACCCAGTACTTC.

This clonotype was counted ten times or more. The chain has TRBV6-6 and TRBJ2-2; the D is unclear. Trimming removed 0 bases at V and 5 bases at J, with 1 base between. Germline CDR1 is MNHNY and CDR2 is SVGAGI (reference sequence). The CDR3 runs to 12 residues. This chain's CDR3 is CASSYSTGELFF. CDR3 sequence (DNA): TGTGCCAGCAGTTACTCGACCGGGGAGCTGTTTTTT.

This clonotype was counted at least ten times. V is TRBV5-4 and J is TRBJ1-1, with TRBD1 as a possible D gene (6 bases). V lost 4 bases and J 1 base, leaving 11 bases between the germline ends. Germline V CDR1 and CDR2: SGHNT, YYREEE (reference sequence). The CDR3 contains 14 residues. This CDR3 reads CASSRTASNTEAFF. DNA for the CDR3: TGTGCCAGCAGCCGGACAGCCTCGAACACTGAAGCTTTCTTT.